The 21 T cell receptor beta chains presented below share a single source sample, sequenced in a study of early T cells in non-severe SARS-CoV-2 infection. TCRdb reprocessed the 5' RACE reads via MiXCR and lists one record per CDR3 protein. The data hold 30,000 or so distinct CDR3 sequences, with about 5% observed a single time. Sequencing was done on a sample of whole blood. The origin of the receptors is an adult who was a healthcare worker with PCR-confirmed SARS-CoV-2 infection or an uninfected control (not recorded which).

The table lists this clonotype with many counts. J is TRBJ2-5 and V is TRBV29-1; 10 positions match TRBD1. Trimming cost V 3 bases and J 5 bases; bases outside gene matches: 6. The CDR3 sequence is 14 residues long. Germline V gene lookup returns CDR1 SQVTM and CDR2 ANQGSEA. The CDR3 spells CSVDGTGVIETQYF. The CDR3 nucleotides read TGCAGCGTTGATGGGACAGGGGTCATCGAGACCCAGTACTTC.

The chain links TRBV6-6 to TRBJ1-2; 7 positions match TRBD1. The CDR3 covers 16 residues. CDR1 MNHNY and CDR2 SVGAGI come from the germline V gene (reference sequence). J lost 5 bases, V lost 2 bases, and 11 bases had no gene match. Here the CDR3 DNA reads TGTGCCAGCAGTTACCCTAACAGGGGACAAGGGTATGGCTACACCTTC. It encodes CASSYPNRGQGYGYTF.

This clonotype was observed at least ten times. This chain connects TRBV27 to TRBJ2-7; D gene ambiguous. Trimming took 3 bases from V and 4 from J, leaving 10 bases between them. Germline V lookup: CDR1 MNHEY, CDR2 SMNVEV (reference sequence). This CDR3 spans 13 amino acids. The CDR3 DNA reads TGTGCCAGCAGTTTTAACGGAGCATACGAGCAGTACTTC. Its translation is CASSFNGAYEQYF.

The chain has TRBV28 and TRBJ1-1; TRBD1 might be the D (6 bases). Trimming removed 2 bases at V and 6 bases at J, with 10 bases between. The CDR3 extends over 13 amino acids. From germline, CDR1 is MDHEN and CDR2 SYDVKM. The CDR3 loop reads CASSLRPGAEAFF. The DNA of the CDR3 is TGTGCCAGCAGTTTAAGGCCAGGGGCTGAAGCTTTCTTT.

In its sample, this clonotype was seen many times. The genes are TRBV7-9 and TRBJ2-1; TRBD2 agrees at 10 bases. The germline gives CDR1 SEHNR, CDR2 FQNEAQ (reference sequence). With 1 base clipped from V and 3 bases from J, the junction kept 6 bases outside the gene matches. The CDR3 is made up of 17 amino acids. The CDR3 sequence: CASSLGPGTSVYNEQFF. The CDR3 DNA is TGTGCCAGCAGCTTAGGCCCCGGGACTAGCGTCTACAATGAGCAGTTCTTC.

This clonotype has at least ten counts. V and J are TRBV7-9 and TRBJ1-6, with 7 nucleotides matching TRBD1. Losses at the gene ends were 2 bases for V and 8 bases for J; bases not matched to a gene: 6. This CDR3 region has 15 residues. Germline V gene sequence: CDR1 SEHNR, CDR2 FQNEAQ (reference sequence). CDR3 loop: CASSLRGGAHSPLHF. The CDR3 bases are TGTGCCAGCAGCTTAAGAGGGGGCGCACATTCACCCCTCCACTTT.

This clonotype was seen repeatedly, ten times or more. The chain combines TRBV12-2 with TRBJ2-1; the table's D call, TRBD2, was not checked against the DNA. TRBV12-2 is flagged as a pseudogene. The CDR3 contains 18 residues. The CDR3 DNA sequence: TGTGCAAGTCGCTTACTTCTTCAGAGGACTAGCGTCCAACATGAGCAGTTCTTC. Encoded protein: CASRLLLQRTSVQHEQFF.

This clonotype was counted many times. V and J are TRBV6-6 and TRBJ1-2, with D tentatively TRBD1 (5 bases). V was pared by 5 bases and J by 1 base, with 14 bases between. Germline lookup yields CDR1 MNHNY and CDR2 SVGAGI (reference sequence). The CDR3 covers 15 residues. CDR3 coding DNA: TGTGCCAGCAGTCCCGGACAAGCCTATAACTATGGCTACACCTTC. This encodes CASSPGQAYNYGYTF.

At least ten counts were recorded for this clonotype. J is TRBJ1-5 and V is TRBV20-1; 7 nucleotides agree with TRBD1. V lost 6 bases to trimming and J lost 3 bases; unmatched junction nucleotides: 11. The CDR3 has 15 residues. The germline gives CDR1 DFQATT, CDR2 SNEGSKA (reference sequence). The CDR3 DNA follows: TGCAGTGCGGTACAGGGGACACCCCCCAATCAGCCCCAGCATTTT. This codes for CSAVQGTPPNQPQHF.

This clonotype was counted many times. The rearrangement uses TRBV5-1 and TRBJ1-1; 9 bases line up with TRBD1. The germline CDR1 and CDR2 sequences are SGHRS and YFSETQ. V was pared by 4 bases and J by 4 bases, with 8 bases of the junction left unmatched. This CDR3 is 15 amino acids long. Here the CDR3 DNA reads TGCGCCAGCAGCCTGACAGGGGGTCGGGTCACTGAAGCTTTCTTT. It encodes CASSLTGGRVTEAFF. Full variable domain (missing parts from reference TRBV5-1 and TRBJ1-1): KAGVTQTPRYLIKTRGQQVTLSCSPISGHRSVSWYQQTPGQGLQFLFEYFSETQRNKGNFPGRFSGRQFSNSRSEMNVSTLELGDSALYLCASSLTGGRVTEAFFGQGTRLTVV.

This clonotype showed up many times. The chain links TRBV20-1 to TRBJ2-7; possible D gene TRBD1, 6 bases. The CDR3 spans 15 residues. CDR1 is DFQATT, CDR2 SNEGSKA, per germline (reference sequence). V was trimmed by 1 base and J by 0 bases, leaving 13 bases between them. This chain's CDR3 is CSARVADSASYEQYF. The CDR3 bases are TGCAGTGCTAGAGTGGCGGACAGCGCCTCCTACGAGCAGTACTTC.

This clonotype appeared many times. The V gene is TRBV20-1, the J gene TRBJ2-5, with 8 bases aligning to TRBD2. V was clipped by 1 base and J by 3 bases; unmatched bases: 13. Germline V gene data show CDR1 as DFQATT and CDR2 as SNEGSKA (reference sequence). There are 17 residues in the CDR3. CDR3 DNA: TGCAGTGCTAGAGCATGGGGTAGCGGGACCGATGAAGAGACCCAGTACTTC. Its translation: CSARAWGSGTDEETQYF.

This clonotype was picked up many times. This rearrangement joins TRBV18 to TRBJ1-3; D is perhaps TRBD1 (5 bases). Trimming took 0 bases from V and 0 from J, leaving 6 bases between them. Per the germline V gene, CDR1 is KGHSH and CDR2 is LQKENI. CDR3 length: 15 amino acids. As DNA, the CDR3 is TGTGCCAGCTCACCACCTGGGGGCTCTGGAAACACCATATATTTT. Translated: CASSPPGGSGNTIYF.

This clonotype was counted ten times or more. The chain carries TRBV28 and TRBJ1-2; 7 nucleotides align to TRBD1. The ends lost 3 bases at V and 1 base at J; junction bases unmatched: 11. The CDR3 loop spans 17 amino acids. CDR1 MDHEN and CDR2 SYDVKM come from the germline V gene. The CDR3 is CASSLARGVVDNYGYTF. As DNA, the CDR3 is TGTGCCAGCAGTTTGGCCAGGGGGGTGGTGGATAACTATGGCTACACCTTC.

This clonotype was detected ten times or more. The genes are TRBV2 and TRBJ2-1; D is unclear. Germline CDR1 and CDR2: SNHLY and FYNNEI. The CDR3 extends over 13 amino acids. Trimming removed 3 bases at V and 4 bases at J, with 7 bases between. The CDR3 spells CASSDNVYNEQFF. In DNA, the CDR3 is TGTGCCAGCAGTGATAATGTTTACAATGAGCAGTTCTTC.

This clonotype was found many times. DNA for the CDR3: TGTGCCAGCAGCTTAGGGTGGACAGGGGGATTCGATACGCAGTATTTT. This encodes CASSLGWTGGFDTQYF. The chain couples TRBV7-2 to TRBJ2-3; 10 nucleotides match TRBD1. Germline CDR1 reads SGHTA; CDR2 reads FQGNSA. The CDR3 has 16 amino acids. Trimming removed 1 base from V and 6 bases from J; junction bases left unmatched: 7.

In its sample, this clonotype was seen many times. The chain links TRBV20-1 to TRBJ2-5, with 10 bases that match TRBD2. This CDR3 has 13 residues. Germline CDR1 DFQATT, CDR2 SNEGSKA (reference sequence). V was pared by 4 bases and J by 4 bases, with 3 bases of the junction left unmatched. The CDR3 sequence is CSATSGRGETQYF. The CDR3 DNA follows: TGCAGTGCTACTAGCGGGAGAGGAGAGACCCAGTACTTC.

This clonotype was picked up many times. The J gene is TRBJ2-1, the V gene TRBV21-1; the table's D call of TRBD1 was not tested on the DNA. TRBV21-1 is termed a pseudogene. The CDR3 extends over 15 amino acids. CDR3 DNA sequence: TGTGCCAGCAGCAAAACGCGACAGCCCTACAATGAGCAGTTCTTC. Protein sequence: CASSKTRQPYNEQFF.

In this sample, this clonotype turned up many times. The V gene is TRBV20-1, the J gene TRBJ1-1; D may be TRBD1 (5 bases). This CDR3 is 13 amino acids long. V lost 1 base and J lost 3, with 9 bases in between. Per the germline V gene, CDR1 is DFQATT and CDR2 is SNEGSKA (reference sequence). The DNA for the CDR3 is TGCAGTGCTAGAGGGGCAGGGTACACTGAAGCTTTCTTT. Translation gives CSARGAGYTEAFF.

The sample holds a few counts of this clonotype. The V call is TRBV20-1, the J call TRBJ2-7, with 10 bases matching TRBD2. Losses at the gene ends were 6 bases for V and 2 bases for J; bases not matched to a gene: 13. Germline loops: CDR1 DFQATT, CDR2 SNEGSKA (reference sequence). CDR3 size: 16 residues. The CDR3 reads CSAPGTSGVGTYEQYF. The CDR3 DNA is TGCAGTGCCCCCGGTACTAGCGGGGTGGGGACCTACGAGCAGTACTTC.

At least ten counts were recorded for this clonotype. V and J are TRBV11-2 and TRBJ2-2; D remains ambiguous. Per the germline V gene, CDR1 is SGHAT and CDR2 is FQNNGV. The CDR3 contains 18 residues. V lost 0 bases and J 3 bases, leaving 17 bases between the germline ends. The CDR3, as DNA: TGTGCCAGCAGCTTAGATCCGAGGAAAGCGAGCTACACCGGGGAGCTGTTTTTT. Protein sequence: CASSLDPRKASYTGELFF. Complete variable domain (other parts from reference TRBV11-2 and TRBJ2-2): EAGVAQSPRYKIIEKRQSVAFWCNPISGHATLYWYQQILGQGPKLLIQFQNNGVVDDSQLPKDRFSAERLKGVDSTLKIQPAKLEDSAVYLCASSLDPRKASYTGELFFGEGSRLTVL.